This is a list of T cell receptor beta chains from one sample in a study of OX40 agonist ivuxolimab in advanced cancers. The assay was immunoSEQ multiplex PCR, and TCRdb's table has in-frame clones only and misses some. The sample holds about 77,000 clones, approximately 92% seen once. The sample was CD4+ or CD8+ T cells sorted from blood, taken in a trial of the OX40 agonist ivuxolimab. The receptor set was obtained from an adult with an advanced solid tumor such as melanoma, head and neck, liver or kidney cancer. The CDR3 runs from the conserved cysteine through the conserved F or W. D genes are given only for firm matches. Clone size is given for some rows only: seen once, a few or many times, or a class if the clone is expanded.

v_gene	j_gene	abundance	d_gene	CDR3aa	CDR3nt
TRBV28	TRBJ1-1	-	-	CASSLIRFGGRGRKTEAFF	TGTGCCAGCAGTTTAATCAGGTTCGGGGGTAGGGGAAGAAAAACTGAAGCTTTCTTT
TRBV7-9	TRBJ1-2	-	TRBD1	CASNVGGQGAYGYTF	TGTGCCAGCAACGTGGGGGGACAGGGTGCCTATGGCTACACCTTC
TRBV28	TRBJ1-1	-	-	CASSFRPLEAFF	TGTGCCAGCAGTTTTCGTCCGCTCGAAGCTTTCTTT
TRBV7-2	TRBJ2-1	-	-	CASSFDLAGQFF	TGTGCCAGCAGCTTTGACCTCGCTGGGCAGTTCTTC
TRBV7-3	TRBJ2-1	-	-	CASSPRMTTEQFF	TGTGCCAGCAGCCCACGTATGACTACTGAGCAGTTCTTC
TRBV5-6	TRBJ2-7	-	TRBD1	CASSSGQGGEQYF	TGTGCCAGCAGCTCCGGACAGGGTGGAGAGCAGTACTTC
TRBV6-5	TRBJ2-2	-	TRBD2	CASSLRGGRTGELFF	TGTGCCAGCAGCCTTCGGGGGGGGCGTACCGGGGAGCTGTTTTTT
TRBV6-5	TRBJ2-2	-	-	CASSRGAGTGELFF	TGTGCCAGCAGTAGGGGGGCTGGCACCGGGGAGCTGTTTTTT
TRBV28	TRBJ1-5	-	-	CASNGSNQPQHF	TGTGCCAGCAATGGTAGCAATCAGCCCCAGCATTTT
TRBV7-2	TRBJ2-3	-	-	CASSFRELGTDTQYF	TGTGCCAGCAGCTTTAGAGAGTTAGGCACAGATACGCAGTATTTT
TRBV10-2	TRBJ2-5	few	-	CASTGSREETQYF	TGCGCCAGCACCGGAAGCAGGGAGGAGACCCAGTACTTC
TRBV9	TRBJ2-1	-	TRBD2	CASSVRTGLAGGNEQFF	TGTGCCAGCAGCGTAAGAACGGGGCTAGCGGGAGGCAATGAGCAGTTCTTC
TRBV19	TRBJ2-5	-	-	CATRDYQETQYF	TGTGCCACCCGGGACTACCAAGAGACCCAGTACTTC
TRBV5-1	TRBJ2-3	-	TRBD2	CASSGTSSRTDTQYF	TGCGCCAGCAGTGGGACTAGCAGCCGCACAGATACGCAGTATTTT
TRBV5-1	TRBJ2-1	few	TRBD1	CASTTGNLYNEQFF	TGCGCCAGTACGACAGGGAACCTGTACAATGAGCAGTTCTTC
TRBV19	TRBJ2-3	-	TRBD2	CASRLAGGTDTQYF	TGTGCCAGTAGACTAGCGGGGGGCACAGATACGCAGTATTTT
TRBV4-3	TRBJ2-3	-	-	CASSQAGANTQYF	TGCGCCAGCAGCCAAGCGGGCGCGAATACGCAGTATTTT
TRBV11-3	TRBJ2-7	-	-	CASSFPDISYEQYF	TGTGCCAGCAGCTTTCCGGACATATCCTACGAGCAGTACTTC